Given below is one T cell receptor (beta chain) in context. The germline V and J ends were trimmed by 3 bases and 2 bases, with 13 bases remaining between them. The CDR3 sequence is 15 residues long. Germline V gene data show CDR1 as WSHSY and CDR2 as SAAADI. The data were obtained in a study of cytomegalovirus exposure and HLA in healthy donors. Study-level information: Earlier, roughly 180 million T cells were analyzed, and approximately 110 million unique TCR beta sequences were found among them. Among the approximately 410 genotyped donors, approximately 80% were placed in the Caucasian-associated ancestry cluster.

PCR primers comprised 60 Vbeta and 13 Jbeta primers. Clones were read by immunoSEQ multiplex PCR, and TCRdb kept only the in-frame ones, dropping some. The table has some 120,000 clones, about 70% seen once. The chain joins TRBV10-2 to TRBJ1-2; TRBD1 might be the D (5 bases). Material: PBMCs. The sequence derives from a woman aged 60-70 years in good health and CMV-seropositive. CDR3 coding DNA: TGCGCCAGCAGTGACTGGGGAGGGGAGAACTATGGCTACACCTTC. Its protein product is CASSDWGGENYGYTF.